Below, 28 T cell receptor beta chains from the same sample are listed, as sequenced in a study of esophageal squamous cell carcinoma under preoperative chemotherapy. Using its own MiXCR run on the PCR reads, TCRdb lists one record per CDR3 protein. The sample comprises about 30,000 distinct CDR3 sequences, under 60% of which are singletons, and approximately 12% rests with the top ten. Time point here: before preoperative PTX-NDP chemotherapy. Collection of the sample occurred from a patient given preoperative chemotherapy. All receptors come from a human donor with esophageal squamous cell carcinoma. The donor label of this sample is uncertain.

This clonotype was seen at least ten times. The V and J genes are TRBV6-1 and TRBJ1-6; 7 bases align to TRBD1. This CDR3 contains 15 residues. Trimming took 6 bases from V and 7 from J; bases not matched to a gene: 9. The germline CDR1 and CDR2 sequences are MNHNS and SASEGT. DNA of the CDR3: TGTGCCAGCAGCAGTTTGGGACAGCTAAATTCACCCCTCCACTTT. This encodes CASSSLGQLNSPLHF.

Of note for this clonotype: A read error may produce the germline difference seen at one junction end. The J gene is TRBJ2-7, the V gene TRBV7-3, with a possible D match to TRBD1 (5 bases). Germline CDR1 SGHTA, CDR2 FQGTGA. This CDR3 has 15 amino acids. DNA for the CDR3: TGTGCCAGCGGCGGTACAGGTCCGTGCGCCTACGTGCAGTACTTC. Amino acid sequence: CASGGTGPCAYVQYF.

The genes are TRBV7-2 and TRBJ2-4; D may match TRBD1 or TRBD2 (5 bases each). Between the trimmed V and J ends, which lost 8 bases and 13 bases, there was a span of 30 bases. The CDR3 has 16 amino acids. Germline V gene data show CDR1 as SGHTA and CDR2 as FQGNSA. CDR3 coding DNA: TGTGCCAGCCGCGCACCGGGGCGGAGAGCCAAAAATATGCAGTACTTC. Translating gives CASRAPGRRAKNMQYF.

The table lists this clonotype with many counts. The chain recombines TRBV28 with TRBJ2-1; TRBD2 is a possible D gene (5 bases). Germline CDR1 and CDR2: MDHEN and SYDVKM. V was clipped by 6 bases and J by 10 bases, with 19 bases between them. CDR3 length equals 14 residues. CDR3 sequence reads: CASSSTRGLGEQFF. The CDR3 DNA follows: TGTGCCAGCAGCTCTACTCGCGGGCTTGGAGAGCAGTTCTTC.

In this sample, this clonotype turned up many times. The rearrangement joins TRBV6-1 to TRBJ2-2, with TRBD2 as a possible D gene (7 bases). The CDR3 consists of 17 residues. The V and J ends lost 6 bases and 1 base respectively, with 18 bases between them. Germline V CDR1 and CDR2: MNHNS, SASEGT. CDR3 amino acids: CASRNGRGAGNTGELFF. CDR3 nucleotide sequence: TGTGCCAGCAGGAACGGTCGGGGGGCGGGGAACACCGGGGAGCTGTTTTTT.

A word on this clonotype: At one end, the junction sequence differs from germline, possibly due to a read error. The chain couples TRBV27 to TRBJ1-6; D not resolved. The CDR3 is 13 residues long. Germline V gives CDR1 MNHEY, CDR2 SMNVEV (reference sequence). DNA for the CDR3: TGTGCCAGCAGGCGGACCGGTGCCTCGGATTGGTACTTT. Residues: CASRRTGASDWYF.

Comments on this clonotype: At one boundary the junction diverges from the germline segment, which might be a read error. As DNA, the CDR3 is TGTGCCAGCTCCGGGGTGGGGGCTGGGGGAGAGATCCAGAATTTC. Its protein product is CASSGVGAGGEIQNF. The chain joins TRBV7-3 to TRBJ2-5, with a possible D match to TRBD1 (6 bases). From germline, CDR1 is SGHTA and CDR2 FQGTGA. The CDR3 extends over 15 amino acids.

V and J are TRBV4-2 and TRBJ2-1; 9 nucleotides match TRBD2. CDR1 and CDR2 from the germline V gene are LGHNA and YNFKEQ. The CDR3 extends over 17 amino acids. The V segment lost 0 bases and the J segment 4 bases; nucleotides outside the gene matches: 7. CDR3 region: CASSQDIGSGRYNEQFF. CDR3 sequence (DNA): TGTGCCAGCAGCCAAGATATTGGGAGCGGGAGGTACAATGAGCAGTTCTTC.

This clonotype was detected only once. The V call is TRBV7-2, the J call TRBJ2-4, with a possible D match to TRBD2 (5 bases). CDR3 length equals 14 residues. In germline, CDR1 is SGHTA, CDR2 FQGNSA. The CDR3 DNA follows: TGTGCGGGCAGCGCGGGCCGTGACAAAGACACTCAGTACTTC. Its protein product is CAGSAGRDKDTQYF.

The V gene is TRBV4-2, the J gene TRBJ2-1; possibly TRBD2 for D (6 bases). Trimming removed 1 base at V and 1 base at J, with 8 bases between. CDR1 and CDR2 from the germline V gene are LGHNA and YNFKEQ. CDR3 size: 15 residues. The chain's CDR3 is CASSQAGESYNEQFF. The CDR3 coding sequence is TGTGCCAGCAGCCAAGCGGGAGAATCCTACAATGAGCAGTTCTTC.

The V call is TRBV7-2, the J call TRBJ2-5; 9 nucleotides line up with TRBD1. This CDR3 is built from 14 residues. From germline, CDR1 is SGHTA and CDR2 FQGNSA. V was pared by 7 bases and J by 11 bases, with 14 bases of the junction left unmatched. CDR3 region: CASNRDRAYNEQYF. As DNA, the CDR3 is TGTGCCAGCAACCGGGACAGGGCATACAATGAGCAGTACTTC. Full variable domain (remainder filled in from reference TRBV7-2 and TRBJ2-5): GAGVSQSPSNKVTEKGKDVELRCDPISGHTALYWYRQSLGQGLEFLIYFQGNSAPDKSGLPSDRFSAERTGGSVSTLTIQRTQQEDSAVYLCASNRDRAYNEQYFGPGTRLLVL.

In this sample, this clonotype turned up a few times. This chain joins TRBV7-9 and TRBJ2-1, with TRBD2 identical over 14 bases. From germline, CDR1 is SEHNR and CDR2 FQNEAQ (reference sequence). This CDR3 comprises 15 residues. V shed 3 bases and J 7 bases; nucleotides not matched to a gene: 2. Here the CDR3 reads CASSFGTSGSNEQFF. The CDR3, as DNA: TGTGCCAGCAGCTTCGGGACTAGCGGGAGTAATGAGCAGTTCTTC.

This clonotype showed up just a few times. The chain employs TRBV6-1 and TRBJ2-1, with D tentatively TRBD2 (5 bases). This CDR3 is 13 amino acids long. Trimming cost V 2 bases and J 13 bases, with 15 bases left between them. The germline V gene encodes CDR1 MNHNS and CDR2 SASEGT. Here the CDR3 DNA reads TGTGCCAGCAGTGAACTTGCCGGGAAGTCCCAGTTCTTC. The encoded protein is CASSELAGKSQFF.

This clonotype showed up just once. V gene TRBV6-5 combines with J gene TRBJ2-3, with D uncertain. The CDR3 loop spans 14 amino acids. V lost 2 bases and J lost 6, with 12 bases in between. Germline CDR1 reads MNHEY; CDR2 reads SVGAGI. Written as DNA, the CDR3 is TGTGCCAGCAGTTACCTGGAGACCGGGGATACGCAGTATTTT. This sequence encodes CASSYLETGDTQYF.

J is TRBJ2-3 and V is TRBV10-1; 8 nucleotides match TRBD1. The V gene end was trimmed by 6 bases and the J gene end by 6 bases; junction bases not matched to a gene: 11. This CDR3 region has 15 residues. Germline CDR1 and CDR2: WNHNN and SYGVQD (reference sequence). This CDR3 is CASRAHGQGGDTQYF. CDR3 DNA: TGCGCCAGCAGGGCACATGGACAGGGTGGTGATACGCAGTATTTT.

This clonotype was recorded many times. DNA of the CDR3: TGTGCCAGCAGGCCGATGGGACAGGGGCACACAGATACGCAGTATTTT. Its translation is CASRPMGQGHTDTQYF. The chain recombines TRBV27 with TRBJ2-3, with 10 nucleotides matching TRBD1. Per germline, CDR1 MNHEY and CDR2 SMNVEV (reference sequence). The V and J ends lost 6 bases and 2 bases, in that order; junction bases with no gene match: 8. This CDR3 comprises 16 residues.

The chain couples TRBV12-3 or TRBV12-4 to TRBJ2-4; D perhaps matches TRBD1 (5 bases). The V end lost 6 bases, the J end lost 12 bases, and 18 bases lay between the germline ends. CDR3 size: 13 residues. The CDR3 bases are TGTGCCAGCAGCGACAGAGGCACCGAGACTCAGTACTTC. This codes for CASSDRGTETQYF.

The J gene is TRBJ2-3, the V gene TRBV10-3; 11 nucleotides match TRBD2. Per germline, CDR1 ENHRY and CDR2 SYGVKD. CDR3 length equals 14 residues. J lost 2 bases, V lost 6 bases, and 1 base had no gene match. CDR3 coding DNA: TGTGCCATCAGGACTAGCGGGGCCACAGATACGCAGTATTTT. Protein: CAIRTSGATDTQYF.

With regard to this clonotype: Mismatch with germline at one junction end may stem from a read error. V gene TRBV27 combines with J gene TRBJ2-5; no reliable D call. CDR3 length equals 16 residues. Germline values: CDR1 MNHEY, CDR2 SMNVEV (reference sequence). The CDR3 region is CASSLVTPGSKETQYF. The CDR3 nucleotides are TGTGCCAGCAGTTTAGTGACTCCAGGCTCCAAAGAGACGCAGTACTTC.

This clonotype is termed medium-sized. V is TRBV7-2 and J is TRBJ2-3; the match to TRBD2 covers 7 bases. Germline CDR1 reads SGHTA; CDR2 reads FQGNSA. V trimming: 5 bases; J trimming: 4 bases; junction bases outside the gene matches: 6. This CDR3 region has 14 residues. The CDR3 DNA sequence: TGTGCCAGCAGCCCCGGGACTATAGCAGATACGCAGTATTTT. Amino acids: CASSPGTIADTQYF. The whole variable domain, remainder taken from reference TRBV7-2 and TRBJ2-3, is GAGVSQSPSNKVTEKGKDVELRCDPISGHTALYWYRQSLGQGLEFLIYFQGNSAPDKSGLPSDRFSAERTGGSVSTLTIQRTQQEDSAVYLCASSPGTIADTQYFGPGTRLTVL.

To note about this clonotype: The junction does not match germline at one end; this may be a read error. V is TRBV25-1 and J is TRBJ2-4, with 9 bases lining up with TRBD2. The CDR3 length is 16 residues. Germline loops: CDR1 MGHDK, CDR2 SYGVNS. The CDR3 coding sequence is TGTGCCAGCTCGGCTGCCGTGGGACTAGCCAAAGACATCCAGTACTTC. Translating gives CASSAAVGLAKDIQYF. The variable domain in full, completed from reference TRBV25-1 and TRBJ2-4, reads EADIYQTPRYLVIGTGKKITLECSQTMGHDKMYWYQQDPGMELHLIHYSYGVNSTEKGDLSSESTVSRIRTEHFPLTLESARPSHTSQYLCASSAAVGLAKDIQYFGAGTRLSVL.

In regard to this clonotype: Relative to the germline gene, one junction end is altered; a read error may explain this. The rearrangement links TRBV7-2 to TRBJ2-3; 7 positions match TRBD2. Per germline, CDR1 SGHTA and CDR2 FQGNSA. The CDR3 is made up of 16 amino acids. CDR3 region: CACSKLGRGNPDTQYF. DNA for the CDR3: TGTGCCTGCAGCAAACTAGGGAGGGGTAACCCAGATACGCAGTATTTT.

On this clonotype itself: A junction end diverges from the germline sequence, so it may reflect a read error. The chain couples TRBV7-2 to TRBJ2-5; no clear D. CDR1 and CDR2 (germline): SGHTA, FQGNSA. This CDR3 region has 12 residues. CDR3 sequence reads: CASSRDQEAQYF. CDR3 DNA: TGTGCCAGCAGCCGTGACCAAGAGGCCCAGTACTTC.

This chain uses TRBV5-4 with TRBJ2-5, with 12 bases fitting TRBD1. V lost 7 bases, J lost 4 bases, and 5 bases stayed unmatched. CDR1 and CDR2 from the germline V gene are SGHNT and YYREEE (reference sequence). The CDR3 length is 14 residues. The CDR3 DNA reads as TGTGCCAGCGGGACAGGGGGCAGAGGAGAGACCCAGTACTTC. Protein sequence: CASGTGGRGETQYF.

This clonotype was detected many times. The chain joins TRBV6-5 to TRBJ1-1, with D possibly TRBD1 on 5 matching bases. This CDR3 is 14 amino acids long. CDR1 and CDR2 (germline): MNHEY, SVGAGI. V was pared by 2 bases and J by 2 bases, with 9 bases between. This chain's CDR3 is CASSYAQGNTEAFF. The CDR3 DNA follows: TGTGCCAGCAGTTACGCGCAGGGTAACACTGAAGCTTTCTTT.

This chain joins TRBV27 and TRBJ2-1, with D unresolved. The germline gives CDR1 MNHEY, CDR2 SMNVEV (reference sequence). The ends were cut back, 7 bases at V and 7 bases at J, with 8 bases in the middle. CDR3 length: 11 residues. The CDR3 loop reads CASMRLNEQFF. CDR3 DNA: TGTGCCAGCATGAGGTTGAATGAGCAGTTCTTC.

This clonotype has a count of ten or more. The J gene is TRBJ2-2, the V gene TRBV25-1, with D tentatively TRBD1 or TRBD2 (5 bases each). CDR1 and CDR2 from the germline V gene are MGHDK and SYGVNS. The CDR3 covers 15 residues. Trimming took 1 base from V and 5 from J, leaving 11 bases between them. In DNA, the CDR3 is TGTGCCAGCAGTGAATCGGGGCAGTCGACCGGGGAGCTGTTTTTT. It yields the protein CASSESGQSTGELFF.

Concerning this clonotype: The junction differs from germline at one of its ends, possibly a read error. The chain joins TRBV7-2 to TRBJ2-4; 8 nucleotides match TRBD2. This CDR3 comprises 15 residues. Germline V gene lookup returns CDR1 SGHTA and CDR2 FQGNSA. The CDR3 sequence is CARSSGGGGTDTQYF. CDR3 in DNA: TGTGCCCGCAGCTCGGGGGGGGGAGGCACAGATACTCAGTACTTC.